A selection of T cell receptor beta chains follows, all from one sample in a study of cytomegalovirus exposure and HLA in healthy donors. Assay used: immunoSEQ multiplex PCR; TCRdb lists only in-frame clones, some missing. The sample data list about 110,000 clones. Sample: PBMCs. Receptors originate from a man in his forties in good health and CMV-seropositive. Both conserved end residues are part of each CDR3. Each record gives: D gene, CDR3 length, V gene, J gene, CDR3 protein, CDR3 DNA. D genes are given only for firm matches.

d_gene: TRBD2; len: 17; v_gene: TRBV15; j_gene: TRBJ2-1; CDR3aa: CATSKPGLAGVYNEQFF; CDR3nt: TGTGCCACCAGCAAACCGGGACTAGCGGGAGTCTACAATGAGCAGTTCTTC
d_gene: NA; len: 14; v_gene: TRBV5-1; j_gene: TRBJ1-2; CDR3aa: CASSLGRTNYGYTF; CDR3nt: TGCGCCAGCAGCCTGGGCAGAACTAACTATGGCTACACCTTC
d_gene: TRBD2; len: 15; v_gene: TRBV29-1; j_gene: TRBJ2-3; CDR3aa: CSVRSAGGGADTQYF; CDR3nt: TGCAGCGTTCGATCGGCGGGAGGGGGCGCAGATACGCAGTATTTT
d_gene: TRBD2; len: 15; v_gene: TRBV7-9; j_gene: TRBJ2-5; CDR3aa: CASSGPGLARETQYF; CDR3nt: TGTGCCAGCAGCGGCCCGGGACTAGCGAGAGAGACCCAGTACTTC
d_gene: NA; len: 16; v_gene: TRBV5-6; j_gene: TRBJ2-6; CDR3aa: CASTLLGSSGANVLTF; CDR3nt: TGTGCCAGCACATTACTCGGGAGCTCTGGGGCCAACGTCCTGACTTTC
d_gene: NA; len: 15; v_gene: TRBV28; j_gene: TRBJ2-2; CDR3aa: CASWERGDATGELFF; CDR3nt: TGTGCCAGTTGGGAAAGGGGCGATGCCACCGGGGAGCTGTTTTTT
d_gene: TRBD2; len: 16; v_gene: TRBV7-8; j_gene: TRBJ2-3; CDR3aa: CASGRGTSGSPDTQYF; CDR3nt: TGTGCCAGCGGACGGGGGACTAGCGGGAGTCCAGATACGCAGTATTTT
d_gene: NA; len: 13; v_gene: TRBV5-1; j_gene: TRBJ2-7; CDR3aa: CASSDRTAGEQYF; CDR3nt: TGCGCCAGCAGCGACAGGACGGCGGGCGAGCAGTACTTC
d_gene: TRBD1; len: 16; v_gene: TRBV5-4; j_gene: TRBJ1-4; CDR3aa: CASSLGAGQGNEKLFF; CDR3nt: TGTGCCAGCAGCTTGGGAGCGGGACAGGGTAATGAAAAACTGTTTTTT
d_gene: TRBD1; len: 15; v_gene: TRBV5-1; j_gene: TRBJ2-1; CDR3aa: CASSLGDRGRNEQFF; CDR3nt: TGCGCCAGCAGCTTGGGGGACAGGGGGCGTAATGAGCAGTTCTTC
d_gene: TRBD1; len: 14; v_gene: TRBV19; j_gene: TRBJ2-7; CDR3aa: CASSIGTGVDEQYF; CDR3nt: TGTGCCAGTAGTATAGGGACAGGGGTCGACGAGCAGTACTTC